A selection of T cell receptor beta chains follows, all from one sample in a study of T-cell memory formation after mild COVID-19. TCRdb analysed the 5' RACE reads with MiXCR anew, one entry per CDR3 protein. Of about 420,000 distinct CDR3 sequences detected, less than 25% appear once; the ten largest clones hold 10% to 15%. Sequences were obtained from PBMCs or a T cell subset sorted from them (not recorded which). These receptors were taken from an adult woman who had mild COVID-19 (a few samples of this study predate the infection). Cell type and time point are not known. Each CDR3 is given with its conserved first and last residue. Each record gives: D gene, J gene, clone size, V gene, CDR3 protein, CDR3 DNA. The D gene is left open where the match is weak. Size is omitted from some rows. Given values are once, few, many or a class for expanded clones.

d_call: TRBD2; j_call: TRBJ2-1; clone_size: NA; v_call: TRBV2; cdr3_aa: CASSERLAGGPANEQFF; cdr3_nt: TGTGCCAGCAGTGAAAGGCTAGCGGGAGGGCCAGCCAATGAGCAGTTCTTC
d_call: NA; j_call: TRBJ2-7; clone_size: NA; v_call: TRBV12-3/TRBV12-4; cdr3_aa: CASSLGDGRYEQYF; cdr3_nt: TGTGCCAGCAGTCTGGGGGACGGGCGTTACGAGCAGTACTTC
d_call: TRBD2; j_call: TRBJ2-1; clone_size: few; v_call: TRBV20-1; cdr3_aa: CSARTLAAHNEQFF; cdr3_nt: TGCAGTGCTAGAACACTAGCGGCTCACAATGAGCAGTTCTTC
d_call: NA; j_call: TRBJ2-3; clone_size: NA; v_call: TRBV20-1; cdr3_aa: CSARSAGRQYF; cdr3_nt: TGCAGTGCTAGATCGGCGGGACGGCAGTATTTT
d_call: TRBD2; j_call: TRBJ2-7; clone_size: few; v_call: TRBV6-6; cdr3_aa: CASSLGLAGAHGEQYF; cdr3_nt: TGTGCCAGCAGTCTGGGGCTAGCGGGAGCGCACGGCGAGCAGTACTTC
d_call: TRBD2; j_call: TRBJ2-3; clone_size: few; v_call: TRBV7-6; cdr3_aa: CASSKPTSGALTDTQYF; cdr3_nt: TGTGCCAGCAGCAAACCGACTAGCGGGGCACTCACAGATACGCAGTATTTT
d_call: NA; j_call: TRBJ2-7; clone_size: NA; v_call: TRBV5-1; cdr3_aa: CASSFREVLELPSAYEQYF; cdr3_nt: TGCGCCAGCAGCTTTCGGGAAGTTTTGGAACTACCATCTGCCTACGAGCAGTACTTC
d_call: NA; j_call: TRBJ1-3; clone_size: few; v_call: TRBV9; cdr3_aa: CASSPFRALSGNTIYF; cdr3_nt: TGTGCCAGCAGCCCTTTCCGGGCTCTCTCTGGAAACACCATATATTTT
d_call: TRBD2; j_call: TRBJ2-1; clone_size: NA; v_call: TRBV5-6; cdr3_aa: CASSFGQRGTEQFF; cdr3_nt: TGTGCCAGCAGCTTTGGCCAGCGGGGGACTGAGCAGTTCTTC
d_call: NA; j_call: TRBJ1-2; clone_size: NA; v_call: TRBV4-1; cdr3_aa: CASSLADSNYGYTF; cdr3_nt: TGCGCCAGCAGCCTGGCGGACAGTAACTATGGCTACACCTTC
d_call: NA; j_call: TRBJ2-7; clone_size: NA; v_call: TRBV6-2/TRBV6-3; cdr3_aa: CASSPSPGTAYEQYF; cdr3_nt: TGTGCCAGCAGTCCCTCGCCCGGGACGGCCTACGAGCAGTACTTC
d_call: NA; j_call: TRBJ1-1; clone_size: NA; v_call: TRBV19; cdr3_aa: CASSIAGANTEAFF; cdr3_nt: TGTGCCAGTAGTATAGCGGGGGCGAACACTGAAGCTTTCTTT
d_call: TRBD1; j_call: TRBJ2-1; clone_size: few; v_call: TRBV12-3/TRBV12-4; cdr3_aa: CASRQQGAGSGEQFF; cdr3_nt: TGTGCCAGCAGGCAGCAGGGGGCTGGTAGCGGTGAGCAGTTCTTC
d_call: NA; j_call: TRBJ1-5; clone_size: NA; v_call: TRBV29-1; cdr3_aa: CSVGGQNNQPQHF; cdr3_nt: TGCAGCGTTGGTGGACAGAACAATCAGCCCCAGCATTTT
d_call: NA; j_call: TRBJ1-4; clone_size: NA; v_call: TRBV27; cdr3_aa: CASSFRAGGRYLSPTNEKLFF; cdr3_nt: TGTGCCAGCAGTTTTAGAGCGGGCGGACGGTACCTCTCCCCAACTAATGAAAAACTGTTTTTT
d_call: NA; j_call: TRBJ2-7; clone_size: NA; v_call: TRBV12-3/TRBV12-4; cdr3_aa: CASSYTPYEQYF; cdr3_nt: TGTGCCAGCAGTTATACCCCCTACGAGCAGTACTTC
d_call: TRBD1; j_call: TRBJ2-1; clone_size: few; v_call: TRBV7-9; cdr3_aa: CASSTTGKSYNEQFF; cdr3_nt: TGTGCCAGCAGCACGACAGGGAAGTCCTACAATGAGCAGTTCTTC
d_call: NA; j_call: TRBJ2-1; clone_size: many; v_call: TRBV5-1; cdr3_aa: CASSLGGGSSYNEQFF; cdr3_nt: TGCGCCAGCAGCTTGGGTGGGGGGAGCTCCTACAATGAGCAGTTCTTC
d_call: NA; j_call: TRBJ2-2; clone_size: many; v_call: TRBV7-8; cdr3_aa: CASSLPTGQKLGELFF; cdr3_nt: TGTGCCAGCAGCTTACCGACAGGCCAAAAACTTGGGGAGCTGTTTTTT
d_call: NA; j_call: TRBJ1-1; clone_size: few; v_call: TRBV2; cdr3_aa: CASMRTVSEAEAFF; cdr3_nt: TGTGCCAGCATGCGGACGGTCTCTGAGGCTGAAGCTTTCTTT
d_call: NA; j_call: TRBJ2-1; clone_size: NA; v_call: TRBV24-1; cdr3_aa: CATSDSFPGEPFF; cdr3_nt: TGTGCCACCAGTGATTCTTTTCCGGGGGAGCCGTTCTTC
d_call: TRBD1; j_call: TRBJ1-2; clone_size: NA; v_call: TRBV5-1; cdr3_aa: CASSLLQGANGYTF; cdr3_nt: TGCGCCAGCAGCTTGTTGCAGGGGGCAAACGGCTACACCTTC
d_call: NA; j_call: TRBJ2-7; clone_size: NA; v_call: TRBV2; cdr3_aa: CASNGGVAYEQYF; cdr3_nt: TGTGCAAGCAACGGAGGGGTCGCCTACGAGCAGTACTTC
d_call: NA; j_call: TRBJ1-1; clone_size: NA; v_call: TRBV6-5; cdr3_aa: CASHVRMNTEAFF; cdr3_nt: TGTGCCAGTCACGTCAGAATGAACACTGAAGCTTTCTTT
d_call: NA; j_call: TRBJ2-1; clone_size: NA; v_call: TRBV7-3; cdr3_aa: CASSLESDPYNEQFF; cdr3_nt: TGTGCCAGCAGCTTAGAGTCCGATCCCTACAATGAGCAGTTCTTC
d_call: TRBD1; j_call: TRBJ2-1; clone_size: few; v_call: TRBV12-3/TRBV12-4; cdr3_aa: CASSPGTGGDGHNEQFF; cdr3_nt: TGTGCCAGCAGCCCAGGGACAGGGGGAGACGGGCACAATGAGCAGTTCTTC
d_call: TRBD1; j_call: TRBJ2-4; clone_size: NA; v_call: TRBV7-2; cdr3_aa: CASSRSLGTGYIKNIQYF; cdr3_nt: TGTGCCAGCAGCCGGAGCCTAGGGACAGGATATATCAAAAACATTCAGTACTTC
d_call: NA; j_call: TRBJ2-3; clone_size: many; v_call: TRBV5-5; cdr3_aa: CASSTGTGTDTQYF; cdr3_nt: TGTGCCAGCAGCACTGGCACCGGCACAGATACGCAGTATTTT
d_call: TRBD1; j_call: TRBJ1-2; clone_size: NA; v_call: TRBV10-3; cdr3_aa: CAIRPGGPNGYTF; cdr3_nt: TGTGCCATCAGGCCAGGGGGCCCCAATGGCTACACCTTC
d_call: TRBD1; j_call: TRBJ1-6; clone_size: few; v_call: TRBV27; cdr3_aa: CASSPRTGVYNSPLHF; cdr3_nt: TGTGCCAGCAGCCCTCGGACAGGGGTCTATAATTCACCCCTCCACTTT
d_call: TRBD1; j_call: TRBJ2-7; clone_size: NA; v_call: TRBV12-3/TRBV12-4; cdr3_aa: CASKRDRRTYEQYF; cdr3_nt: TGTGCCAGCAAACGGGACAGGAGGACCTACGAGCAGTACTTC
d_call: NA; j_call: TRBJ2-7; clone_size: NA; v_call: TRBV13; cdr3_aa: CASSHTAYEQYF; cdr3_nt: TGTGCCAGCAGCCATACCGCCTACGAGCAGTACTTC
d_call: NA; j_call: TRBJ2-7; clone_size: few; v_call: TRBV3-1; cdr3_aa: CASSHGTSYEQYF; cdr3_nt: TGTGCCAGCAGCCACGGGACCTCCTACGAGCAGTACTTC
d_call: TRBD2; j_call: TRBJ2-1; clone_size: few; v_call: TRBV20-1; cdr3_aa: CSARDPTQLAGGYNEQFF; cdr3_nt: TGCAGTGCTAGAGACCCTACCCAACTAGCGGGAGGCTACAATGAGCAGTTCTTC
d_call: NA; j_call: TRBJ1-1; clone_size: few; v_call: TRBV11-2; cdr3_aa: CASSLLTGSRTEAFF; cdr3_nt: TGTGCCAGCAGCCTCCTTACAGGGTCACGGACTGAAGCTTTCTTT
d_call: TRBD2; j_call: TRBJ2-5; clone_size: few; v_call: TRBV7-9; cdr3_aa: CASSGRTSGSRQETQYF; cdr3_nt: TGTGCCAGCAGCGGGCGGACTAGCGGGAGTAGGCAAGAGACCCAGTACTTC
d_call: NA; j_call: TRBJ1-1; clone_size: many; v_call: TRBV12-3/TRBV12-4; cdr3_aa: CASSLGIPRGTEAFF; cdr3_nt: TGTGCCAGCAGCTTAGGTATCCCCAGGGGCACTGAAGCTTTCTTT
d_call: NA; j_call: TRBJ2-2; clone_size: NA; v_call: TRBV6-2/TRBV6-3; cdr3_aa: CASSPFNTGELFF; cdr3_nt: TGTGCCAGCAGTCCCTTTAACACCGGGGAGCTGTTTTTT
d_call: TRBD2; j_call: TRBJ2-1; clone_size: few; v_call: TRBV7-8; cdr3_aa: CASSSLAGVYNEQFF; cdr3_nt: TGTGCCAGCAGCTCACTAGCGGGAGTCTACAATGAGCAGTTCTTC
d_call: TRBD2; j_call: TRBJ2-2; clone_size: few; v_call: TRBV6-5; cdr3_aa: CASRDLAGPSNTGELFF; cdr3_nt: TGTGCCAGCAGAGATTTAGCGGGGCCATCGAACACCGGGGAGCTGTTTTTT
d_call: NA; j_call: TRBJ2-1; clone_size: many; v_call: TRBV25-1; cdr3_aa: CASSQSDFYNEQFF; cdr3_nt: TGTGCCAGCAGTCAGTCCGACTTCTACAATGAGCAGTTCTTC
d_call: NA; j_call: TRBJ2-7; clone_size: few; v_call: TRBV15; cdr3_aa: CATSAEGGERYF; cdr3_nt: TGTGCCACCAGCGCGGAGGGGGGGGAGCGGTACTTC
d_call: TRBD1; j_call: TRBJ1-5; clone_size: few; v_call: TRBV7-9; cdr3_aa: CASSRQGWNQPQHF; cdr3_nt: TGTGCCAGCAGCAGACAGGGTTGGAATCAGCCCCAGCATTTT
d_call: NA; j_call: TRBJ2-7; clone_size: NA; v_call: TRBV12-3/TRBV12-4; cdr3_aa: CASSVRDSPAAEQYF; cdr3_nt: TGTGCCAGCAGCGTCCGGGACTCCCCCGCGGCCGAGCAGTACTTC
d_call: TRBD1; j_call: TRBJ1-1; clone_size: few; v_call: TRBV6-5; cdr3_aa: CASRTGGGTEAFF; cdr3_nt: TGTGCCAGCAGAACAGGGGGAGGCACTGAAGCTTTCTTT
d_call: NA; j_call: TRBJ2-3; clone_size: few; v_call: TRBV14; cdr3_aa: CASSWVPTGDTQYF; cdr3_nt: TGTGCCAGCAGCTGGGTCCCAACGGGAGATACGCAGTATTTT
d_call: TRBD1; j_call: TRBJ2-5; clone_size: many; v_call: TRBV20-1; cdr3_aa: CSARPTGLETQYF; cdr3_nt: TGCAGTGCTAGACCGACAGGGTTAGAGACCCAGTACTTC
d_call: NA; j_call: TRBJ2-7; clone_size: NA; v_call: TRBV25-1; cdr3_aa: CASSGSLGGLNF; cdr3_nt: TGTGCCAGCAGTGGTTCGTTGGGGGGCTTGAACTTC
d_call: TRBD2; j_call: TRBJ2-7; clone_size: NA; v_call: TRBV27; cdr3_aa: CASSSSTSGRSEQYF; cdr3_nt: TGTGCCAGCAGTTCATCTACTAGCGGGAGGAGCGAGCAGTACTTC
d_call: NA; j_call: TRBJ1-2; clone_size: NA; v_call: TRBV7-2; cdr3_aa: CASSLGSGLNYGYTF; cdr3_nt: TGTGCCAGCAGCTTAGGGTCAGGACTTAACTATGGCTACACCTTC
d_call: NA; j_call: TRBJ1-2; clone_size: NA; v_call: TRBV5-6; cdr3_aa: CASSYVTSWTKGGYTF; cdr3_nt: TGTGCCAGCAGCTACGTTACCTCTTGGACAAAAGGTGGCTACACCTTC
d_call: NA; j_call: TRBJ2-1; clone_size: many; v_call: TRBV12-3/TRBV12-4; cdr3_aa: CASSFQSNSYNEQFF; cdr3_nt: TGTGCCAGCAGTTTCCAGTCCAACTCCTACAATGAGCAGTTCTTC
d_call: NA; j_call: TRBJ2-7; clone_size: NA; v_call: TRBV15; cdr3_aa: CATSSTAGYEQYF; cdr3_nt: TGTGCCACCAGCAGCACGGCGGGCTACGAGCAGTACTTC
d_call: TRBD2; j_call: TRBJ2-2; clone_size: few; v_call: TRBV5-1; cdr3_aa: CASSLEASGTTGELFF; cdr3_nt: TGCGCCAGCAGCTTGGAGGCTAGCGGGACAACCGGGGAGCTGTTTTTT
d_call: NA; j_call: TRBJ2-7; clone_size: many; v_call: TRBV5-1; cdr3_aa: CASSPQGQTYEQYF; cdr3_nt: TGCGCCAGCAGCCCCCAAGGACAGACCTACGAGCAGTACTTC
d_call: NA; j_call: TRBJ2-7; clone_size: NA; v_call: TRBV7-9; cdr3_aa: CASSTRQAYEQYF; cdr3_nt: TGTGCCAGCAGCACCCGACAGGCCTACGAGCAGTACTTC
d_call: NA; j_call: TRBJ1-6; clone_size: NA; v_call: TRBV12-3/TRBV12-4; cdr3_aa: CASSFGMGAPLHF; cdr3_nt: TGTGCCAGCAGTTTCGGGATGGGGGCCCCCCTCCACTTT